This paragraph covers one T cell receptor (beta chain) sequence. The antigen is unknown. This specimen comes from a study of T cell responses to AZD1222 COVID-19 vaccine. Study findings and constraints: Two AZD1222 administrations were followed by greater Spike-specific TCR breadth and depth.

The protocol was immunoSEQ multiplex PCR, while the TCRdb copy is restricted to in-frame clones and leaves out a portion. Of under 150,000 clones listed, about 91% are singletons. This CDR3 is 16 amino acids long. V shed 3 bases and J 3 bases; nucleotides not matched to a gene: 4. Germline V gives CDR1 SGDLS, CDR2 YYNGEE. The J gene is TRBJ2-2, the V gene TRBV9, with 11 bases aligning to TRBD2. The TCR originated in an adult in good health. Sequenced here: peripheral blood, sampled on day 0 of AZD1222 vaccination. CDR3 residues: CASSAELAGDTGELFF. Written as DNA, the CDR3 is TGTGCCAGCAGCGCAGAACTAGCGGGGGACACCGGGGAGCTGTTTTTT.